The present TCR beta chain was sequenced within a study of T cells in narcolepsy. Across the whole study: Donors had narcolepsy type 1 or type 2, or were healthy controls.

V lost 4 bases, J lost 5 bases, and 18 bases lay in between. The CDR3 has 16 amino acids. Germline values: CDR1 LNHDA, CDR2 SQIVND (reference sequence). Study conclusions and caveats: No autoreactive T cell clone sequences appeared in some memory CD4+ repertoires. Blood of same and different patients, but not healthy controls, reportedly held recurring autoreactive clonotypes. Autoreactive HCRT-specific and TRIB2-specific clonotypes were marked in same-patient CSF-versus-blood CD4+ comparisons.

On this clone itself: As yet, its antigen is unknown.

TCRdb's copy holds only in-frame clones and misses some; the assay was immunoSEQ multiplex PCR. The sample lists 27,000 or so clones, around nine tenths occurring once. Sequencing was done on a sample of CD45RA- memory CD4+ T cells from PBMCs. This clonotype was obtained from a human donor with narcolepsy. The chain has TRBV19 and TRBJ1-5; possible D gene TRBD1, 5 bases. CDR3 DNA: TGTGCCAGTAGTACGCGCTCGGAGGGGAAGGATCAGCCCCAGCATTTT. It translates to CASSTRSEGKDQPQHF.